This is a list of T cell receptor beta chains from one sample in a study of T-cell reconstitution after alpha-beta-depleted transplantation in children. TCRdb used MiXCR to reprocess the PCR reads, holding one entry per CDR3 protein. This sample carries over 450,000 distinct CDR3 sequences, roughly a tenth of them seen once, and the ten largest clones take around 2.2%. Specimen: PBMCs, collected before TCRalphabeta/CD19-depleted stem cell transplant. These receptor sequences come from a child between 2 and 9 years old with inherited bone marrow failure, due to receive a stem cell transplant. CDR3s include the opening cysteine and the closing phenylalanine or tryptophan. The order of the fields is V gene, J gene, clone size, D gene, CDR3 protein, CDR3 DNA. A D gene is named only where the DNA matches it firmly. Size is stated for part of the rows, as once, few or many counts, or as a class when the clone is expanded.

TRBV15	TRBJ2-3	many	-	CATSRDLDTQYF	TGTGCCACCAGCAGAGATCTAGATACGCAGTATTTT
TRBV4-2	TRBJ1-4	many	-	CASSPTVGDTNEKLFF	TGTGCCAGCAGCCCGACGGTTGGGGATACTAATGAAAAACTGTTTTTT
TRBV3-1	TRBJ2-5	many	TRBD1	CASSYTTGVSQETQYF	TGTGCCAGCAGCTATACGACAGGGGTATCCCAAGAGACCCAGTACTTC
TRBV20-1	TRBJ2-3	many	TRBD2	CSARPLAGGLFGTQYF	TGCAGTGCTAGACCTCTAGCGGGAGGTCTTTTTGGTACGCAGTATTTT
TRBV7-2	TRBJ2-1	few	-	CASSLQPSKQFF	TGTGCCAGCAGCTTACAGCCTAGTAAGCAGTTCTTC
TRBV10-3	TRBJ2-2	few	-	CAISDPRAPNTGELFF	TGTGCCATCAGTGATCCCCGGGCCCCAAACACCGGGGAGCTGTTTTTT
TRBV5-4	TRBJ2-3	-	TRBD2	CASSLLAGVSDTQYF	TGTGCCAGCAGCTTGCTAGCGGGAGTTTCAGATACGCAGTATTTT
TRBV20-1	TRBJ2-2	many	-	CSAREGWLMGELFF	TGCAGTGCTAGAGAGGGGTGGCTGATGGGGGAGCTGTTTTTT
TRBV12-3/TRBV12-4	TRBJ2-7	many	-	CASSMSRQGYEQYF	TGTGCCAGCAGTATGTCGAGGCAGGGATACGAGCAGTACTTC
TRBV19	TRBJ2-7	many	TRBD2	CASSRSSGPSYEQYF	TGTGCCAGTAGTCGTTCTAGCGGACCCTCCTACGAGCAGTACTTC
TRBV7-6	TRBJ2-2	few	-	CAISSNSGNTGELFF	TGTGCCATCAGCTCCAATAGCGGGAACACCGGGGAGCTGTTTTTT
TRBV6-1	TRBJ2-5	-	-	CTSSEPGRGETQYF	TGTACCAGCAGTGAACCTGGCCGGGGAGAGACCCAGTACTTC
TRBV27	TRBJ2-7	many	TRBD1	CASSLQGAFSEQYF	TGTGCCAGCAGTCTTCAGGGGGCGTTTTCCGAGCAGTACTTC
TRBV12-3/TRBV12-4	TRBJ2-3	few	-	CASSFVGFVPSTDTQYF	TGTGCCAGCAGTTTTGTCGGGTTTGTCCCTAGCACAGATACGCAGTATTTT
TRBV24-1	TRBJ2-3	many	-	CATSDPSDKTGDTDTQYF	TGTGCCACCAGTGATCCGTCGGACAAGACAGGTGACACAGATACGCAGTATTTT
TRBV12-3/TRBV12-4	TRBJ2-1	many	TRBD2	CASIPGTSGRGEQFF	TGTGCCAGCATTCCCGGGACTAGCGGGAGGGGTGAGCAGTTCTTC
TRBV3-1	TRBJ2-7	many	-	CASSQASRASYEQYF	TGTGCCAGCAGCCAAGCGAGTAGGGCTTCCTACGAGCAGTACTTC
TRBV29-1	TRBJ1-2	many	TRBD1	CSVETGGGMNGYTF	TGCAGCGTCGAAACAGGGGGCGGGATGAATGGCTACACCTTC
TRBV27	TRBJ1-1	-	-	CASSLGGYYTEAFF	TGTGCCAGCAGTCTTGGGGGGTACTACACTGAAGCTTTCTTT
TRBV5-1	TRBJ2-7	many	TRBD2	CASSLGGLAGGSAYEQYF	TGCGCCAGCAGCTTGGGCGGGCTAGCGGGAGGCTCGGCCTACGAGCAGTACTTC
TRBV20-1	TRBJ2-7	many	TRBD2	CSARAPRAGDEQYF	TGCAGTGCTAGAGCCCCCAGAGCGGGAGACGAGCAGTACTTC
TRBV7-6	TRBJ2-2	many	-	CASSTENTGELFF	TGTGCCAGCAGCACAGAGAACACCGGGGAGCTGTTTTTT
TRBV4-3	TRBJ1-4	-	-	CASSQDLSFGQWDEKLFF	TGCGCCAGCAGCCAAGATCTTTCATTCGGACAGTGGGATGAAAAACTGTTTTTT
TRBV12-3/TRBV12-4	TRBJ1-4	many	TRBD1	CASTKRQGEEKLFF	TGTGCCAGCACCAAACGACAGGGCGAGGAAAAACTGTTTTTT
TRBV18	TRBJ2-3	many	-	CASSPPSREDTQYF	TGTGCCAGCTCACCACCTAGCAGGGAGGATACGCAGTATTTT